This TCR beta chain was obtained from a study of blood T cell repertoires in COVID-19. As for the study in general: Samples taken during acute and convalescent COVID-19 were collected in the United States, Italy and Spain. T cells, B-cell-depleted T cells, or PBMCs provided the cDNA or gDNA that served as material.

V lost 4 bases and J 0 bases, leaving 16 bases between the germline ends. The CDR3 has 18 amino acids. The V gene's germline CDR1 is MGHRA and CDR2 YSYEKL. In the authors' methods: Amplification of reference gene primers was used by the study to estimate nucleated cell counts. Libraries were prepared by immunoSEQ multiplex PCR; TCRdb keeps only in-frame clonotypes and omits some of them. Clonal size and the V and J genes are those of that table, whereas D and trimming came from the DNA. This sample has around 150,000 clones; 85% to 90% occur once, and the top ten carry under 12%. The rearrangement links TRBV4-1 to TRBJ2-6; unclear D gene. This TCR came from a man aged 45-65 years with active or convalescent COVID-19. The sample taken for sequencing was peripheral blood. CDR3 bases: TGCGCCAGCAGCCCCACCTTTTCCCAGCGCTCTGGGGCCAACGTCCTGACTTTC. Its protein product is CASSPTFSQRSGANVLTF.